This T cell receptor (beta chain) originates from a study of identical twins. Study-wide findings and caveats: Out-of-frame alpha sequences shared between twins exhibited an excess of low generation probability.

TCRdb analysed the 5' RACE reads with MiXCR anew, one entry per CDR3 protein. The sample carries under 900,000 distinct CDR3 sequences, 15% to 20% recorded once. This clonotype was observed a handful of times. Antigen: not known. The germline CDR1 and CDR2 sequences are SGHKS and YYEKEE (reference sequence). The CDR3 length is 15 residues. V was clipped by 4 bases and J by 6 bases; unmatched bases: 5. Another study also made use of these data, one on T cells expressing NK-cell markers. In that study: TCR beta repertoires came from sorted CD3+CD56+NKG2C+, CD3+CD56+NKG2C- and CD3+CD56-NKG2C+ T cells. Several of the experiments relied on an anti-gamma-delta TCR antibody so that only alpha-beta TCR T cells were sorted. Roughly 1.0-7.0% of CD8+ T cells in 6 or 7 donors belonged to dominant NKG2C+ clonotypes.

The sequence was collected from a woman aged 18 to 35 in good health. Sequencing input: PBMCs. The chain combines TRBV5-5 with TRBJ2-1, with 12 bases lining up with TRBD2. The CDR3 here is CASSPGLAGFNEQFF. In DNA form, the CDR3 reads TGTGCCAGCAGCCCGGGACTAGCGGGCTTCAATGAGCAGTTCTTC.